This T cell receptor beta chain is drawn from a study of a mutant IDH1 vaccine in newly diagnosed glioma. Study background: Patients received vaccination from 4-6 weeks after radiotherapy alone, or with temozolomide cycles. There were approximately 62% males and roughly 38% females among treated patients, whose mean age was approximately 44 years. Standard pretreatment was either radiotherapy, temozolomide, or, for most, radiochemotherapy with temozolomide. Study observations and caveats: Immune responses induced by the vaccine were seen in roughly 93% of patients, spanning multiple MHC alleles.

Profiling relied on immunoSEQ multiplex PCR, and the TCRdb table lists in-frame clones only, not all of them. The sample shows tens of thousands of clones, 78% of them seen only once. This CDR3 region has 11 residues. The V and J ends lost 1 base and 4 bases respectively, with 4 bases between them. Germline V gene sequence: CDR1 GTSNPN, CDR2 SVGIG (reference sequence). As to this clone: Antigen specificity is unknown.

Time point specified: week 23, last vaccination. What each vaccine dose contained was 300 ug of mutant IDH1 20-mer peptide, accompanied by topical imiquimod. The chain couples TRBV30 to TRBJ1-2; D unresolved. Sample: PBMCs, taken from a glioma patient whose treatment included an IDH1 peptide vaccine. The TCR was taken from a woman aged 40 to 50 with glioma. Some clones in this sample may be carry-over from other donors' samples. CDR3 region: CAWSEFYGYTF. CDR3 bases: TGTGCCTGGAGTGAATTCTATGGCTACACCTTC.